Listed below are T cell receptor beta chains from one sample, sequenced in a study of OX40 agonist ivuxolimab in advanced cancers. Method: immunoSEQ multiplex PCR; TCRdb's copy keeps in-frame clones and lacks some. Of 65,000 to 85,000 clones listed, 85% are singletons. Sample: CD4+ or CD8+ T cells sorted from blood, taken in a trial of the OX40 agonist ivuxolimab. All receptors derive from an adult with an advanced solid tumor such as melanoma, head and neck, liver or kidney cancer. The CDR3 runs from the conserved cysteine through the conserved F or W. A D gene is named only where the DNA matches it firmly. Clone size, where shown, is once, few, many, or a class for clones that have expanded.

d_gene	v_gene	abundance	j_gene	CDR3aa	CDR3nt
.	TRBV6-1	.	TRBJ1-2	CASSESGSYGYTF	TGTGCCAGCAGTGAATCGGGCAGTTATGGCTACACCTTC
TRBD2	TRBV25-1	few	TRBJ2-1	CASSVSTSGPYNEQFF	TGTGCCAGCAGTGTGTCGACTAGCGGCCCCTACAATGAGCAGTTCTTC
.	TRBV19	.	TRBJ1-4	CASYGTANEKLFF	TGTGCCAGTTACGGGACGGCTAATGAAAAACTGTTTTTT
.	TRBV7-6	.	TRBJ2-5	CASSLGGGETQYF	TGTGCCAGCAGCTTAGGCGGTGGCGAGACCCAGTACTTC
.	TRBV10-3	.	TRBJ2-3	CAISQETDTQYF	TGTGCCATCTCCCAGGAAACAGATACGCAGTATTTT
TRBD1	TRBV4-1	.	TRBJ2-2	CASSDRGNTGELFF	TGCGCCAGCAGCGACAGGGGGAACACCGGGGAGCTGTTTTTT
TRBD2	TRBV6-6	once	TRBJ2-2	CASAQREYTGELFF	TGTGCCAGCGCCCAGCGGGAGTACACCGGGGAGCTGTTTTTT
.	TRBV6-1	once	TRBJ1-4	CASSEVRGQRKLFF	TGTGCCAGCAGTGAAGTCCGTGGCCAACGGAAACTGTTTTTT
.	TRBV7-2	once	TRBJ1-3	CASSFPQTGNTIYF	TGTGCCAGCAGCTTTCCACAGACTGGAAACACCATATATTTT
.	TRBV6-5	.	TRBJ1-5	CASSSRDGYSNQPQHF	TGTGCCAGCAGTTCGAGGGACGGGTATAGCAATCAGCCCCAGCATTTT
TRBD2	TRBV6-5	.	TRBJ2-1	CASSSPGLAGVNEQFF	TGTGCCAGCAGTTCACCGGGACTAGCGGGAGTGAATGAGCAGTTCTTC
.	TRBV28	.	TRBJ1-5	CASSSLVWVQPQHF	TGTGCCAGCAGTTCGCTAGTATGGGTTCAGCCCCAGCATTTT
TRBD1	TRBV2	.	TRBJ2-7	CASQGQGPYEQYF	TGTGCCAGCCAGGGACAGGGTCCCTACGAGCAGTACTTC
TRBD1	TRBV5-1	.	TRBJ2-3	CASGDPGGDTQYF	TGCGCCAGCGGAGACCCAGGGGGAGATACGCAGTATTTT
.	TRBV19	.	TRBJ1-6	CASSGTQGTGESPLHF	TGTGCCAGTAGCGGGACCCAGGGGACGGGAGAATCACCCCTCCACTTT
.	TRBV6-5	.	TRBJ1-1	CASSYSGYLRETEAFF	TGTGCCAGCAGTTACTCGGGTTACCTCAGGGAGACTGAAGCTTTCTTT
.	TRBV4-1	.	TRBJ2-2	CASSQETARTGELFF	TGCGCCAGCAGCCAGGAGACAGCGAGGACCGGGGAGCTGTTTTTT
TRBD1	TRBV28	.	TRBJ1-4	CASEAGTVEKLFF	TGTGCCAGCGAGGCCGGGACAGTTGAAAAACTGTTTTTT
.	TRBV7-9	.	TRBJ1-2	CASSLAGTHGYTF	TGTGCCAGCAGCTTAGCGGGTACCCATGGCTACACCTTC
.	TRBV18	.	TRBJ1-1	CASSPAGGVNTEAFF	TGTGCCAGCTCACCAGCGGGCGGTGTGAACACTGAAGCTTTCTTT
.	TRBV4-2	.	TRBJ1-5	CASSQGTDEGPQHF	TGTGCCAGCAGCCAGGGGACCGACGAGGGGCCCCAGCATTTT
TRBD1	TRBV18	.	TRBJ2-1	CASSPQGQFGNEQFF	TGTGCCAGCTCCCCCCAGGGACAGTTCGGGAATGAGCAGTTCTTC
TRBD1	TRBV25-1	.	TRBJ1-4	CASSDGGTGYEKLFF	TGTGCCAGCAGTGACGGCGGGACAGGGTATGAAAAACTGTTTTTT
TRBD2	TRBV7-2	few	TRBJ2-3	CASSRSVAGGADTQYF	TGTGCCAGCAGCCGCTCAGTAGCGGGGGGTGCAGATACGCAGTATTTT
.	TRBV19	.	TRBJ2-3	CASSKRGRTDTQYF	TGTGCCAGTAGTAAGAGGGGACGGACAGATACGCAGTATTTT
.	TRBV11-3	.	TRBJ2-2	CASSLGGPNTGELFF	TGTGCCAGCAGCTTAGGGGGCCCGAACACCGGGGAGCTGTTTTTT
.	TRBV10-3	.	TRBJ2-2	CAISESTGYTGELFF	TGTGCCATCAGTGAGTCGACAGGCTACACCGGGGAGCTGTTTTTT
.	TRBV27	.	TRBJ2-7	CASSLSFRVGEQYF	TGTGCCAGCAGTTTATCGTTCAGGGTGGGCGAGCAGTACTTC
.	TRBV30	few	TRBJ1-5	CAWSGGGNQPQHF	TGTGCCTGGAGTGGAGGGGGCAATCAGCCCCAGCATTTT
.	TRBV5-6	.	TRBJ1-2	CATQENTNYGYTF	TGTGCCACCCAGGAGAACACTAACTATGGCTACACCTTC
TRBD1	TRBV27	.	TRBJ1-4	CASKRQGGNEKLFF	TGTGCCAGCAAACGACAGGGGGGTAATGAAAAACTGTTTTTT
.	TRBV6-1	few	TRBJ1-5	CASSELGQPQHF	TGTGCCAGCAGTGAACTGGGTCAGCCCCAGCATTTT
.	TRBV7-3	.	TRBJ2-3	CASSLKASGDTQYF	TGTGCCAGCAGCTTAAAAGCCTCTGGAGATACGCAGTATTTT
.	TRBV9	.	TRBJ2-3	CASRKSPSTDTQYF	TGTGCCAGCAGAAAGAGCCCTAGCACAGATACGCAGTATTTT
.	TRBV5-4	.	TRBJ1-1	CASSSVGVNTEAFF	TGTGCCAGCAGCTCCGTCGGGGTAAACACTGAAGCTTTCTTT
TRBD1	TRBV2	.	TRBJ2-2	CASRAQDRPTGELFF	TGTGCCAGCAGAGCACAGGACAGGCCCACCGGGGAGCTGTTTTTT
TRBD2	TRBV5-1	.	TRBJ2-3	CASEAGGSGTDTQYF	TGCGCCAGCGAAGCGGGGGGGAGCGGCACAGATACGCAGTATTTT
TRBD2	TRBV4-3	.	TRBJ2-3	CASSQRTSGNSDTQYF	TGCGCCAGCAGCCAAAGGACTAGCGGGAACTCAGATACGCAGTATTTT
TRBD1	TRBV5-1	.	TRBJ2-7	CASSLLGTGADEQYF	TGCGCCAGCAGCTTGCTCGGGACAGGCGCCGACGAGCAGTACTTC
.	TRBV28	.	TRBJ1-6	CASTLVNGVESPLHF	TGTGCCAGCACCTTGGTCAACGGGGTGGAATCACCCCTCCACTTT
TRBD2	TRBV5-1	.	TRBJ2-1	CASRRELAGGYNEQFF	TGCGCCAGCAGAAGGGAGCTAGCGGGGGGCTACAATGAGCAGTTCTTC
.	TRBV18	.	TRBJ1-5	CASSPEQGSQPQHF	TGTGCCAGCTCACCAGAACAGGGAAGTCAGCCCCAGCATTTT
.	TRBV27	.	TRBJ1-6	CASSQKITTIRTF	TGTGCCAGCAGTCAGAAGATTACAACTATCCGGACCTTT
.	TRBV7-9	.	TRBJ1-1	CASSEVANTEAFF	TGTGCCAGCAGCGAGGTGGCGAACACTGAAGCTTTCTTT
.	TRBV11-3	.	TRBJ2-7	CASSYGGSSYEQYF	TGTGCCAGCAGCTACGGGGGTAGCTCCTACGAGCAGTACTTC
.	TRBV6-6	once	TRBJ2-2	CASNLGQTNTGELFF	TGTGCCAGCAACTTAGGGCAGACGAACACCGGGGAGCTGTTTTTT
TRBD2	TRBV27	.	TRBJ2-7	CASSLSGRVYYEQYF	TGTGCCAGCAGTTTAAGCGGGAGGGTCTACTACGAGCAGTACTTC
.	TRBV7-2	once	TRBJ1-6	CASSFFLAGGSPLHF	TGTGCCAGCAGCTTTTTCCTAGCGGGGGGCTCACCCCTCCACTTT
.	TRBV19	.	TRBJ2-2	CASKYGPNTGELFF	TGTGCCAGTAAATACGGGCCGAACACCGGGGAGCTGTTTTTT
TRBD1	TRBV15	.	TRBJ1-3	CATSRDIPDRFGNTIYF	TGTGCCACCAGCAGAGACATCCCGGACAGGTTTGGAAACACCATATATTTT
.	TRBV6-1	.	TRBJ1-1	CASSEAQAGMEAFF	TGTGCCAGCAGTGAAGCGCAGGCAGGGATGGAAGCTTTCTTT
.	TRBV7-2	.	TRBJ2-6	CASSLEASNTGANVLTF	TGTGCCAGCAGCTTAGAAGCATCCAACACTGGGGCCAACGTCCTGACTTTC
.	TRBV5-4	.	TRBJ1-6	CASSPTEKQNSPLHF	TGTGCCAGCAGCCCCACAGAGAAGCAGAATTCACCCCTCCACTTT
TRBD1	TRBV5-4	.	TRBJ1-1	CASSQDPQDRGAFF	TGTGCCAGCAGCCAAGATCCGCAGGACAGGGGAGCTTTCTTT
.	TRBV5-1	.	TRBJ2-1	CASSLQGGEQFF	TGCGCCAGCAGCTTACAGGGTGGGGAGCAGTTCTTC
TRBD1	TRBV5-1	few	TRBJ2-3	CASSFGQGFTDTQYF	TGCGCCAGCAGCTTTGGACAGGGTTTCACAGATACGCAGTATTTT
.	TRBV11-2	.	TRBJ2-7	CASSPPGTYEQYF	TGTGCCAGCAGCCCCCCAGGTACCTACGAGCAGTACTTC
TRBD2	TRBV6-4	.	TRBJ2-3	CASIFQREGRKVTDTQYF	TGTGCCAGCATTTTCCAGCGGGAGGGCCGCAAGGTCACAGATACGCAGTATTTT